This entry lists 20 T cell receptor beta chains sequenced from one sample in a study of blood T cell repertoires in COVID-19. Assay: immunoSEQ multiplex PCR; the TCRdb copy retains only in-frame clones and omits some. The table has roughly 250,000 clones, roughly 89% seen once. What was sequenced was PBMCs or T cells enriched from blood (not recorded which). The receptors were gathered from a woman under 40 with acute COVID-19.

In its sample, this clone was seen a few times. The chain recombines TRBV9 with TRBJ1-6; perhaps TRBD1 as D (6 bases). The CDR3 consists of 17 residues. From germline, CDR1 is SGDLS and CDR2 YYNGEE. With 4 bases removed from V and 3 bases from J, the gap between germline ends came to 17 bases. The CDR3 DNA sequence: TGTGCCAGCAGCCCGGGAGGGGGGGCCCACTATAATTCACCCCTCCACTTT. Translation: CASSPGGGAHYNSPLHF. The full variable domain, rest sourced from reference TRBV9 and TRBJ1-6, is DSGVTQTPKHLITATGQRVTLRCSPRSGDLSVYWYQQSLDQGLQFLIQYYNGEERAKGNILERFSAQQFPDLHSELNLSSLELGDSALYFCASSPGGGAHYNSPLHFGNGTRLTVT.

The rearrangement uses TRBV7-2 and TRBJ1-5; D ambiguous. Germline CDR1 reads SGHTA; CDR2 reads FQGNSA. CDR3 length equals 13 residues. Trimming stripped 4 bases from V and 8 bases from J, with 12 bases between. In DNA, the CDR3 is TGTGCCAGCAGCTCTGATCCTGGAGAGCCCCAGCATTTT. Translation gives CASSSDPGEPQHF.

The genes are TRBV5-6 and TRBJ2-1; 10 bases are a match to TRBD2. Germline V lookup: CDR1 SGHDT, CDR2 YYEEEE. This CDR3 has 16 amino acids. V was clipped by 2 bases and J by 3 bases; unmatched bases: 5. The CDR3 protein is CASSLSGGAFYNEQFF. In nucleotides, the CDR3 is TGTGCCAGCAGCTTAAGCGGGGGGGCCTTCTACAATGAGCAGTTCTTC.

J is TRBJ1-5 and V is TRBV5-6; D unclear. Per the germline V gene, CDR1 is SGHDT and CDR2 is YYEEEE. V was trimmed by 0 bases and J by 6 bases, leaving 4 bases between them. The CDR3 runs to 12 residues. CDR3 in DNA: TGTGCCAGCAGCTTGGGGAGTCAGCCCCAGCATTTT. This encodes CASSLGSQPQHF.

The chain couples TRBV7-6 to TRBJ1-4; possibly TRBD1 for D (5 bases). The V and J ends lost 1 base and 0 bases respectively, with 15 bases between them. The V gene's germline CDR1 is SGHVS and CDR2 FNYEAQ. The CDR3 runs to 18 residues. CDR3 loop: CASSLVGRGSATNEKLFF. The CDR3 nucleotides are TGTGCCAGCAGCTTAGTGGGGAGGGGTTCGGCAACTAATGAAAAACTGTTTTTT.

This clone was detected only once. This CDR3 is also generated by other DNA sequences in the sample. The gene calls are TRBV7-2 and TRBJ2-7, with D possibly matching TRBD2 (6 bases). CDR1 is SGHTA and CDR2 is FQGNSA in the germline V gene. This CDR3 has 14 amino acids. The ends were cut back, 1 base at V and 3 bases at J, with 10 bases in the middle. The CDR3 coding sequence is TGTGCCAGCAGCTTAGTTCCGGGGGACTACGAGCAGTACTTC. It translates to CASSLVPGDYEQYF.

The gene calls are TRBV5-1 and TRBJ1-2, with TRBD1 matching 7 bases. This CDR3 contains 16 residues. Germline loops: CDR1 SGHRS, CDR2 YFSETQ. V dropped 5 bases and J dropped 0; count of bases not matched to a gene: 10. The CDR3: CASSRGGQVANYGYTF. In DNA, the CDR3 is TGCGCCAGCAGTAGGGGTGGACAGGTAGCTAACTATGGCTACACCTTC.

V is TRBV5-5 and J is TRBJ2-1, with D tentatively TRBD2 (6 bases). CDR1 SGHKS and CDR2 YYEKEE come from the germline V gene (reference sequence). V lost 4 bases and J 5 bases, leaving 19 bases between the germline ends. This CDR3 has 16 residues. The CDR3 sequence is CASSPLRSSANNEQFF. The CDR3 DNA follows: TGTGCCAGCAGCCCCCTGAGGTCTAGCGCAAACAATGAGCAGTTCTTC.

The chain's CDR3 is CASSVRGNQPQHF. For the CDR3, the DNA is TGTGCCAGCAGTGTCCGAGGTAATCAGCCCCAGCATTTT. The V and J genes are TRBV2 and TRBJ1-5; no reliable D call. V was pared by 4 bases and J by 4 bases, with 8 bases between. Germline CDR1 SNHLY, CDR2 FYNNEI. CDR3 size: 13 residues. The variable domain in full, completed from reference TRBV2 and TRBJ1-5, reads EPEVTQTPSHQVTQMGQEVILRCVPISNHLYFYWYRQILGQKVEFLVSFYNNEISEKSEIFDDQFSVERPDGSNFTLKIRSTKLEDSAMYFCASSVRGNQPQHFGDGTRLSIL.

The chain employs TRBV6-1 and TRBJ2-1; maybe TRBD1 (6 bases). The CDR3 sequence is 16 residues long. V shed 4 bases and J shed 8 bases, with 21 bases lying between them. The germline gives CDR1 MNHNS, CDR2 SASEGT. CDR3 in DNA: TGTGCCAGCAGTGTGGGGGCCTCCCTCTACACGGATGAGCAGTTCTTC. Protein sequence: CASSVGASLYTDEQFF.

The chain carries TRBV6-6 and TRBJ2-7; 10 nucleotides match TRBD2. This CDR3 has 16 residues. The germline V gene encodes CDR1 MNHNY and CDR2 SVGAGI (reference sequence). V lost 2 bases and J lost 2; bases outside the gene matches: 6. The CDR3 nucleotides read TGTGCCAGCAGTTACGCGGGGCTAGCGGGGGCCTACGAGCAGTACTTC. It specifies CASSYAGLAGAYEQYF.

This clone was counted a few times. The rearrangement joins TRBV3-1 (or the pseudogene TRBV3-2) to TRBJ2-1; TRBD2 might be the D (6 bases). V lost 1 base, J lost 6 bases, and 16 bases lay in between. Germline lookup yields CDR1 LGHDT and CDR2 YNNKEL (reference sequence). This CDR3 is 16 amino acids long. This CDR3 reads CASSQAGGEVFNEQFF. The CDR3 DNA follows: TGTGCCAGCAGCCAAGCGGGCGGGGAGGTTTTCAATGAGCAGTTCTTC.

This sequence joins TRBV18 and TRBJ2-3; 12 nucleotides align to TRBD1. The J segment lost 1 base and the V segment lost 0 bases, leaving 5 bases of the junction unmatched. The CDR3 runs to 18 residues. CDR1 and CDR2 from the germline V gene are KGHSH and LQKENI. The DNA for the CDR3 is TGTGCCAGCTCACCACCGGGGACAGGGGGCTATGGCACAGATACGCAGTATTTT. This codes for CASSPPGTGGYGTDTQYF.

The gene calls are TRBV11-3 and TRBJ2-1; D possibly corresponds to TRBD1 (6 bases). With 0 bases removed from V and 1 base from J, the gap between germline ends came to 7 bases. Germline V gene lookup returns CDR1 SGHNT and CDR2 YENEEA. This CDR3 has 15 amino acids. The CDR3 coding sequence is TGTGCCAGCAGCTTAGAAGGACAGTCCTACAATGAGCAGTTCTTC. Translation gives CASSLEGQSYNEQFF.

This chain uses TRBV28 with TRBJ2-3; 8 nucleotides match TRBD2. Germline V gene lookup returns CDR1 MDHEN and CDR2 SYDVKM. This CDR3 contains 15 residues. V shed 6 bases, J shed 2 bases, and the junction held 7 bases outside the gene matches. CDR3 region: CASSYAGGITDTQYF. Here the CDR3 DNA reads TGTGCCAGCAGCTATGCGGGGGGCATCACAGATACGCAGTATTTT.

The rearrangement links TRBV27 to TRBJ1-1, with 7 bases aligning to TRBD1. CDR1 is MNHEY, CDR2 SMNVEV, per germline (reference sequence). CDR3 size: 14 residues. V dropped 5 bases and J dropped 10; count of bases not matched to a gene: 13. DNA of the CDR3: TGTGCCAGCAGTCTTTCCCCAGGGGGACGGGGAGCTTTCTTT. It encodes CASSLSPGGRGAFF.

The chain recombines TRBV5-8 with TRBJ1-4, with D perhaps matching TRBD1 (5 bases). This CDR3 is 13 amino acids long. The ends were cut back, 2 bases at V and 7 bases at J, with 9 bases in the middle. Germline V gene sequence: CDR1 SGHTS, CDR2 YDEGEE. The CDR3 coding sequence is TGTGCCAGCAGCTTATCCAGGGTTGAAAAACTGTTTTTT. Translated: CASSLSRVEKLFF.

J is TRBJ1-1 and V is TRBV2; D gene uncertain. The CDR3 is 15 amino acids. Germline CDR1 is SNHLY and CDR2 is FYNNEI. Trimming left V 3 bases short and J 10 bases short, with 21 bases between. The CDR3 here is CASSDWSRGINGAFF. CDR3 in DNA: TGTGCCAGCAGTGACTGGTCCAGAGGTATTAATGGAGCTTTCTTT.

The chain couples TRBV7-2 to TRBJ1-5, with D possibly being TRBD1 (6 bases). The V gene lost 4 bases and the J gene lost 5 bases, with 24 bases spanning the gap. The CDR3 extends over 18 amino acids. Germline CDR1 SGHTA, CDR2 FQGNSA. The CDR3 sequence is CASSYPGQTKLRYQPQHF. CDR3 DNA: TGTGCCAGCAGCTACCCCGGACAGACCAAACTGCGCTATCAGCCCCAGCATTTT.

The chain links TRBV4-3 to TRBJ1-1; 7 nucleotides agree with TRBD1. Germline V lookup: CDR1 LGHNA, CDR2 YSLEER. Trimming removed 3 bases from V and 5 bases from J; junction bases left unmatched: 3. The CDR3 spans 13 residues. The CDR3 reads CASSQIQGTEAFF. In DNA, the CDR3 is TGCGCCAGCAGCCAGATACAGGGGACTGAAGCTTTCTTT.